Listed below are T cell receptor beta chains from one sample, sequenced in a study of T cell repertoires in cytomegalovirus infection. A single record per CDR3 protein comes from TCRdb applying MiXCR to the reads. The data show about 890,000 distinct CDR3 sequences, roughly a third seen once. No antigen has been identified for these receptors. This specimen consisted of cultured CD8+ T cells from PBMCs, obtained from culture after CMV antigen stimulation. Source of these receptors: a human donor in good health (CMV status not recorded). Some clones in this sample may be carry-over from other donors' samples. Both conserved end residues are part of each CDR3. The order of the fields is J gene, V gene, CDR3 length, CDR3 protein.

J gene: TRBJ1-1
V gene: TRBV7-9
CDR3 length: 14
CDR3 protein: CASSLQGVTTEAFF

J gene: TRBJ2-5
V gene: TRBV28
CDR3 length: 15
CDR3 protein: CASSSPKLFQETQYF

J gene: TRBJ1-1
V gene: TRBV19
CDR3 length: 14
CDR3 protein: CASSIQGKNTEAFF

J gene: TRBJ2-7
V gene: TRBV27
CDR3 length: 14
CDR3 protein: CASKSGAEGYEQYF

J gene: TRBJ2-1
V gene: TRBV11-2
CDR3 length: 14
CDR3 protein: CASTPLGTPNEQFF

J gene: TRBJ2-2
V gene: TRBV7-9
CDR3 length: 14
CDR3 protein: CASRGASNTGELFF

J gene: TRBJ2-3
V gene: TRBV6-5
CDR3 length: 15
CDR3 protein: CAIALAGENTDTQYF

J gene: TRBJ2-7
V gene: TRBV7-9
CDR3 length: 14
CDR3 protein: CASSPPGVHYEQYF

J gene: TRBJ1-2
V gene: TRBV2
CDR3 length: 13
CDR3 protein: CASLAGQNYGYTF

J gene: TRBJ1-1
V gene: TRBV27
CDR3 length: 14
CDR3 protein: CASSQDGQGTEAFF

J gene: TRBJ2-2
V gene: TRBV7-9
CDR3 length: 14
CDR3 protein: CASSQSLATGELFF

J gene: TRBJ2-1
V gene: TRBV4-2
CDR3 length: 13
CDR3 protein: CASSQDILLEQFF

J gene: TRBJ2-7
V gene: TRBV15
CDR3 length: 14
CDR3 protein: CATSKGPSSYEQYF

J gene: TRBJ1-2
V gene: TRBV27
CDR3 length: 16
CDR3 protein: CASSLAPGTLNYGYTF

J gene: TRBJ2-1
V gene: TRBV28
CDR3 length: 12
CDR3 protein: CASSKLWDAQFF

J gene: TRBJ2-6
V gene: TRBV7-9
CDR3 length: 19
CDR3 protein: CASSFRGTVAGSGANVLTF

J gene: TRBJ2-6
V gene: TRBV6-2/TRBV6-3
CDR3 length: 15
CDR3 protein: CASSYARAGTNVLTF

J gene: TRBJ2-2
V gene: TRBV9
CDR3 length: 15
CDR3 protein: CASTPGGSNTGELFF